A selection of T cell receptor beta chains follows, all from one sample in a study of blood T cells in healthy people across ages. TCRdb re-derived calls from the 5' RACE reads in MiXCR, one entry per CDR3 protein. This sample has 650,000 or so distinct CDR3 sequences, with roughly half found just once. Sequenced input: blood. The receptors come from an elderly woman in good health. Both conserved end residues are part of each CDR3. The order of the fields is CDR3 length, J gene, clone size, D gene, V gene, CDR3 DNA, CDR3 protein. D genes are given only for firm matches. Only some rows state a clone size, as once, few, many or a class for expanded clones.

>15|TRBJ2-1|NA|TRBD1|TRBV2
TGTGCCAGCAGTGCATCAGGGGGCGCGACCAATGAGCAGTTCTTC
CASSASGGATNEQFF
>15|TRBJ2-5|NA|TRBD2|TRBV27
TGTGCCAGCAGTAATACTAGCGGGGGGGCGGAGACCCAGTACTTC
CASSNTSGGAETQYF
>15|TRBJ2-1|NA|TRBD2|TRBV28
TGTGCCAGCAGTTTAATGGGGGGGATATACAATGAGCAGTTCTTC
CASSLMGGIYNEQFF
>15|TRBJ2-5|NA|NA|TRBV25-1
TGTGCCAGCAGTGATCCGGGCATGGGGCAAGAGACCCAGTACTTC
CASSDPGMGQETQYF
>16|TRBJ2-2|few|TRBD1|TRBV10-3
TGTGCCATCAGTGAGCCGAACAGGGGGCCAAGCGGGGAGCTGTTTTTT
CAISEPNRGPSGELFF
>14|TRBJ2-3|NA|NA|TRBV10-3
TGTGCCATCAGTGAGGGGGGTCGCACAGATACGCAGTATTTT
CAISEGGRTDTQYF
>14|TRBJ2-1|NA|TRBD1|TRBV27
TGTGCCACCAGAAAGGGGACAGGGCGGTATGAGCAGTTCTTC
CATRKGTGRYEQFF
>14|TRBJ2-3|NA|TRBD2|TRBV27
TGTGCCACCAACGTTCGGGGGGGGCTGGATACGCAGTATTTT
CATNVRGGLDTQYF
>15|TRBJ2-1|many|NA|TRBV20-1
TGCAGTGCTAGAGATGCGGACCACTCCTACAATGAGCAGTTCTTC
CSARDADHSYNEQFF
>16|TRBJ2-1|NA|TRBD2|TRBV29-1
TGCAGCGTAATATCGCAGTACGGGACTATTTTAAATGAGCAGTTCTTC
CSVISQYGTILNEQFF
>18|TRBJ2-2|NA|TRBD1|TRBV20-1
TGCAGTGCTAGTGTCCCCGGGACAGGTTACTCCTACACCGGGGAGCTGTTTTTT
CSASVPGTGYSYTGELFF
>13|TRBJ1-2|many|TRBD1|TRBV10-3
TGTGCCATCAGTGAAGGACAGGGGAATGGCTACACCTTC
CAISEGQGNGYTF
>14|TRBJ1-1|few|TRBD1|TRBV5-1
TGCGCCAGCAGCTTGGTCAGGGGGGCCACTGAAGCTTTCTTT
CASSLVRGATEAFF
>13|TRBJ2-1|many|NA|TRBV5-1
TGCGCCAGCAGCTTGGAGCCTCAAGGCGAGCAGTTCTTC
CASSLEPQGEQFF
>11|TRBJ2-4|many|NA|TRBV7-2
TGTGCCAGCAGCCGAGACCTCGTGCCGTACTTC
CASSRDLVPYF
>13|TRBJ2-7|NA|NA|TRBV27
TGTGCCAGCAGTCCGGGCGGAGACTACGAGCAGTACTTC
CASSPGGDYEQYF
>14|TRBJ2-7|many|NA|TRBV5-4
TGTGCCAGCAGCTTGTCACCCTCGGACTACGAGCAGTACTTC
CASSLSPSDYEQYF
>16|TRBJ1-2|few|NA|TRBV25-1
TGTGCCAGCAGTGAATCTGGTTACGGGGGCCCCTATGGCTACACCTTC
CASSESGYGGPYGYTF
>16|TRBJ2-7|NA|TRBD2|TRBV5-1
TGCGCCAGCAGCCGGGGACTAGCGGGGGGGTCCTACGAGCAGTACTTC
CASSRGLAGGSYEQYF
>20|TRBJ1-2|NA|TRBD1|TRBV3-1
TGTGCCAGCAGCCAAGTAGCCGGAGGGACAGAAAGTTCTCGAATCTATGGCTACACCTTC
CASSQVAGGTESSRIYGYTF
>16|TRBJ1-1|NA|NA|TRBV20-1
TGCAGTGCTAGAGATCGGGGGACGGTGATGAACACTGAAGCTTTCTTT
CSARDRGTVMNTEAFF
>15|TRBJ2-3|many|TRBD1|TRBV10-3
TGTGCCATCGGGGCTTGGACAGGGAGCACAGATACGCAGTATTTT
CAIGAWTGSTDTQYF
>13|TRBJ1-2|NA|TRBD1|TRBV4-1
TGCGCCAGCAGCCAGTCGGGACAGGATGGCTACACCTTC
CASSQSGQDGYTF